Listed here are 16 T cell receptor beta chains from one sample, sequenced in a study of identical twins. MiXCR, run by TCRdb on the 5' RACE reads, gives a single entry per CDR3 protein. The table shows some 500,000 distinct CDR3 sequences, with less than 25% occurring only once. The same specimen was also included in a second study, on T cells expressing NK-cell markers.

Source material: CD4+ T cells sorted from blood. The receptors shown here come from a woman between 18 and 29 years old in good health.

This clonotype was seen more than once but under ten times. The chain combines TRBV5-1 with TRBJ2-3; TRBD2 matches 10 bases. V lost 0 bases, J lost 0 bases, and 4 bases stayed unmatched. Per germline, CDR1 SGHRS and CDR2 YFSETQ. This CDR3 comprises 17 residues. The CDR3 loop reads CASSLALLAGSTDTQYF. In DNA, the CDR3 is TGCGCCAGCAGCTTGGCCCTACTAGCGGGAAGCACAGATACGCAGTATTTT.

This clonotype was counted between two and nine times. The rearrangement joins TRBV6-1 to TRBJ2-5; D might be TRBD1 or TRBD2, each matching 5 bases. This CDR3 has 15 amino acids. V gave up 6 bases and J gave up 0 bases, with 14 bases separating them. CDR1 and CDR2 (germline): MNHNS, SASEGT. CDR3 sequence (DNA): TGTGCCAGCAGCCCCACCGGGACCCACCAAGAGACCCAGTACTTC. It is translated as CASSPTGTHQETQYF.

This clonotype was observed once. It may be a read error: a sequence one base away is much more abundant. The chain carries TRBV15 and TRBJ2-2; 7 bases are a match to TRBD1. From germline, CDR1 is LNHNV and CDR2 YYDKDF (reference sequence). This CDR3 comprises 15 residues. J gave up 5 bases and V 8 bases, and 11 bases lay outside the gene matches. This CDR3 reads CATLRPGQRTGELFF. The CDR3 DNA follows: TGTGCCACCCTCAGACCGGGACAGCGGACCGGGGAGCTGTTTTTT.

This chain links TRBV2 with TRBJ2-5; D possibly corresponds to TRBD2 (5 bases). The CDR3 is 14 amino acids. The germline gives CDR1 SNHLY, CDR2 FYNNEI. Trimming cost V 5 bases and J 3 bases, with 13 bases left between them. CDR3 sequence (DNA): TGTGCCAGCAGTCGGGCGGGCTTGAAAGAGACCCAGTACTTC. The encoded protein is CASSRAGLKETQYF. Full variable domain (rest looked up from reference TRBV2 and TRBJ2-5): EPEVTQTPSHQVTQMGQEVILRCVPISNHLYFYWYRQILGQKVEFLVSFYNNEISEKSEIFDDQFSVERPDGSNFTLKIRSTKLEDSAMYFCASSRAGLKETQYFGPGTRLLVL.

There are a few counts of this clonotype. The V and J genes are TRBV6-1 and TRBJ1-1; D is unresolved. Trimming removed 6 bases from V and 4 bases from J, with 18 bases in between. The germline V gene has CDR1 MNHNS and CDR2 SASEGT. The CDR3 consists of 15 residues. CDR3 coding DNA: TGTGCCAGCAGCCCGTGGACGGTTTGGGGCACTGAAGCTTTCTTT. This gives the protein CASSPWTVWGTEAFF.

In its sample, this clonotype was seen once. Being one base from a much bigger clone, this may be a read error. The V and J genes are TRBV5-1 and TRBJ2-2; a possible D gene is TRBD1 (5 bases). CDR1 is SGHRS, CDR2 YFSETQ, per germline. This CDR3 is 17 amino acids long. Trimming took off 1 base at V and 9 bases at J, with 22 bases between the two ends. CDR3 protein: CASSLPRESRETRELFF. For the CDR3, the DNA is TGCGCCAGCAGCTTGCCGCGAGAATCCAGGGAAACCAGGGAGCTGTTTTTT.

This clonotype was counted between two and nine times. The chain is built from TRBV7-2 and TRBJ1-1; 7 bases agree with TRBD1. V lost 4 bases, J lost 5 bases, and 4 bases stayed unmatched. Germline lookup yields CDR1 SGHTA and CDR2 FQGNSA. The length of the CDR3 is 13 residues. Written as DNA, the CDR3 is TGTGCCAGCAGCTCCAACAGGGGAACTGAAGCTTTCTTT. Residues: CASSSNRGTEAFF. Full variable domain (outside the CDR3, taken from reference TRBV7-2 and TRBJ1-1): GAGVSQSPSNKVTEKGKDVELRCDPISGHTALYWYRQSLGQGLEFLIYFQGNSAPDKSGLPSDRFSAERTGGSVSTLTIQRTQQEDSAVYLCASSSNRGTEAFFGQGTRLTVV.

This clonotype has just a few counts. The chain employs TRBV10-3 and TRBJ2-3, with D tentatively TRBD2 (7 bases). The CDR3 runs 15 residues. CDR1 ENHRY and CDR2 SYGVKD come from the germline V gene. With 8 bases removed from V and 3 bases from J, the gap between germline ends came to 18 bases. The CDR3 is CAIGKQQGGTDTQYF. CDR3 DNA: TGTGCCATCGGGAAACAACAGGGAGGGACAGATACGCAGTATTTT.

The sample holds a few counts of this clonotype. The chain carries TRBV15 and TRBJ2-1, with D possibly being TRBD2 (6 bases). V lost 3 bases and J 4 bases, leaving 19 bases between the germline ends. This CDR3 comprises 17 residues. Germline CDR1 is LNHNV and CDR2 is YYDKDF (reference sequence). The CDR3 DNA reads TGTGCCACCAGCAGTAAAATGGGCCAGCGGGCTTACAATGAGCAGTTCTTC. Its protein is CATSSKMGQRAYNEQFF. Complete variable domain (other parts from reference TRBV15 and TRBJ2-1): DAMVIQNPRYQVTQFGKPVTLSCSQTLNHNVMYWYQQKSSQAPKLLFHYYDKDFNNEADTPDNFQSRRPNTSFCFLDIRSPGLGDTAMYLCATSSKMGQRAYNEQFFGPGTRLTVL.

This clonotype was seen a few times. The chain combines TRBV7-3 with TRBJ2-3; no definite D call. CDR1 SGHTA and CDR2 FQGTGA come from the germline V gene. V was cut by 5 bases and J by 0 bases, with 6 bases left in between. The CDR3 loop spans 13 amino acids. This CDR3 is CASSDPSTDTQYF. The DNA of the CDR3 is TGTGCCAGCAGCGACCCAAGCACAGATACGCAGTATTTT.

This clonotype was detected ten times or more. The genes are TRBV25-1 and TRBJ1-2; 9 bases are shared with TRBD1. The CDR3 contains 13 residues. Trimming removed 6 bases from V and 8 bases from J; junction bases left unmatched: 7. CDR1 MGHDK and CDR2 SYGVNS come from the germline V gene. CDR3 region: CASRKQGAGGYTF. CDR3 nucleotides: TGTGCCAGCAGAAAACAGGGGGCGGGCGGCTACACCTTC.

The V and J genes are TRBV20-1 and TRBJ2-5; perhaps TRBD1 as D (6 bases). With 4 bases removed from V and 4 bases from J, the gap between germline ends came to 13 bases. Looked up from germline, CDR1 is DFQATT and CDR2 is SNEGSKA (reference sequence). The length of the CDR3 is 13 residues. CDR3 residues: CSAIGQLGETQYF. The CDR3 DNA follows: TGCAGTGCTATAGGACAGTTGGGAGAGACCCAGTACTTC.

In its sample, this clonotype was seen many times. The chain joins TRBV5-1 to TRBJ1-3; D may be TRBD1 (5 bases). The CDR3 sequence is 14 residues long. Germline V gene lookup returns CDR1 SGHRS and CDR2 YFSETQ. Deletions cut 5 bases from V and 4 bases from J, with 13 bases between. The CDR3 DNA follows: TGCGCCAGCAGGGGGCTAGACGGAGGAAACACCATATATTTT. Translation gives CASRGLDGGNTIYF.

This clonotype was seen a few times. This chain links TRBV12-3 or TRBV12-4 with TRBJ2-7; 8 bases fit TRBD2. The CDR3 loop spans 16 amino acids. V gave up 7 bases and J gave up 4 bases; unmatched junction bases: 15. The CDR3, as DNA: TGTGCCAGCACCCTGGCACAGGGAAGCGGGAGTTACGAGCAGTACTTC. It yields the protein CASTLAQGSGSYEQYF.

The V call is TRBV3-1, the J call TRBJ2-3, with D tentatively TRBD1 (5 bases). The germline V and J ends were trimmed by 3 bases and 8 bases, with 15 bases remaining between them. Germline CDR1 and CDR2: LGHDT and YNNKEL (reference sequence). The CDR3 runs to 14 residues. The CDR3 region is CASSQRSSQGTQYF. CDR3 bases: TGTGCCAGCAGCCAGAGGTCCAGTCAGGGTACGCAGTATTTT.

CDR3 bases: TGTGCCAGCAGCTCGCCGGGACAGGGAAGGAGCAAGCATGGTACGCAGTATTTT. Protein sequence: CASSSPGQGRSKHGTQYF. The chain joins TRBV11-1 to TRBJ2-3; 9 bases fit TRBD1. V gave up 4 bases and J gave up 8 bases; unmatched junction bases: 19. The CDR3 consists of 18 residues. Germline lookup yields CDR1 SGHAT and CDR2 FQDESV (reference sequence).